A single sample gave rise to the 28 T cell receptor beta chains below, sequenced in a study of blood T cell repertoires in COVID-19. The table came from immunoSEQ multiplex PCR; TCRdb's copy has only in-frame clones and leaves some out. The sample contains about 23,000 clones, around nine tenths of which appear only once. Sequenced material: peripheral blood. The receptor source for this set is a human donor in a cohort sampled during active COVID-19.

V is TRBV7-9 and J is TRBJ2-7; 9 nucleotides align to TRBD1. Trimming at V came to 4 bases and at J to 4 bases, leaving 5 bases not matched to a gene. This CDR3 has 14 residues. Germline V gives CDR1 SEHNR, CDR2 FQNEAQ (reference sequence). CDR3 in DNA: TGTGCCAGCAGCTACCAGACAGGGGGATACGAGCAGTACTTC. It codes for CASSYQTGGYEQYF.

The CDR3 DNA reads TGTGCCAGCAGTGATTGGGCGATCGGGGAGCTGTTTTTT. The encoded protein is CASSDWAIGELFF. This rearrangement joins TRBV2 to TRBJ2-2; D is unclear. This CDR3 region has 13 residues. Germline V gene lookup returns CDR1 SNHLY and CDR2 FYNNEI. Trimming cost V 3 bases and J 7 bases, with 9 bases left between them.

The chain couples TRBV6-5 to TRBJ2-7; D may be TRBD2 (6 bases). This CDR3 spans 15 amino acids. Germline V CDR1 and CDR2: MNHEY, SVGAGI. Trimming removed 6 bases from V and 0 bases from J, with 15 bases in between. The CDR3 nucleotides read TGTGCCAGCAGGTATCCCGGGAGCGGCTCCTACGAGCAGTACTTC. This encodes CASRYPGSGSYEQYF.

The chain uses TRBV11-3 and TRBJ2-5; 9 nucleotides align to TRBD1. The V gene's germline CDR1 is SGHNT and CDR2 YENEEA. V lost 5 bases, J lost 2 bases, and 3 bases stayed unmatched. The CDR3 is made up of 14 amino acids. The CDR3, as DNA: TGTGCCAGCAGCCCTGGACAGGGGCAAGAGACCCAGTACTTC. Amino acid sequence: CASSPGQGQETQYF.

This clone was found once. The chain uses TRBV11-3 and TRBJ2-3; no definite D call. Germline CDR1 is SGHNT and CDR2 is YENEEA. This CDR3 region has 16 residues. Trimming took 5 bases from V and 1 from J, leaving 16 bases between them. CDR3 DNA: TGTGCCAGCAGCCCACCGACACCGCCTGGCACAGATACGCAGTATTTT. Protein product: CASSPPTPPGTDTQYF.

This sequence joins TRBV19 and TRBJ2-3; 9 bases line up with TRBD1. Looked up from germline, CDR1 is LNHDA and CDR2 is SQIVND (reference sequence). There are 16 residues in the CDR3. J was trimmed by 1 base and V by 5 bases; bases with no gene match: 7. For the CDR3, the DNA is TGTGCCAGTAGTTTCGACCGGGACAGGGGCACAGATACGCAGTATTTT. Translation: CASSFDRDRGTDTQYF.

The chain employs TRBV29-1 and TRBJ2-5; 9 positions agree with TRBD1. Germline V gene lookup returns CDR1 SQVTM and CDR2 ANQGSEA. The CDR3 is 14 amino acids. V lost 6 bases, J lost 3 bases, and 8 bases stayed unmatched. CDR3 sequence: CSVPGQGRKETQYF. CDR3 coding DNA: TGCAGCGTCCCGGGACAGGGTCGGAAAGAGACCCAGTACTTC.

The rearrangement uses TRBV19 and TRBJ2-3, with 12 bases that match TRBD2. Germline CDR1 and CDR2: LNHDA and SQIVND (reference sequence). The CDR3 extends over 15 amino acids. Germline trimming cut 3 bases from V and 3 bases from J; bases unmatched to any gene: 1. The CDR3 reads CASSILAGGTDTQYF. CDR3 in DNA: TGTGCCAGTAGTATTCTAGCGGGGGGGACAGATACGCAGTATTTT. Variable domain in full (rest from reference TRBV19 and TRBJ2-3): DGGITQSPKYLFRKEGQNVTLSCEQNLNHDAMYWYRQDPGQGLRLIYYSQIVNDFQKGDIAEGYSVSREKKESFPLTVTSAQKNPTAFYLCASSILAGGTDTQYFGPGTRLTVL.

The chain joins TRBV4-2 to TRBJ1-1; D is ambiguous. Germline CDR1 LGHNA, CDR2 YNFKEQ. The CDR3 runs to 15 residues. Trimming pared 1 base from V and 2 bases from J, leaving 11 bases between. DNA for the CDR3: TGTGCCAGCAGCCAAGTCCCTGGAGCAAACACTGAAGCTTTCTTT. It encodes CASSQVPGANTEAFF.

The V call is TRBV18, the J call TRBJ2-5, with a weak D call TRBD2 (5 bases). This CDR3 is built from 13 residues. The germline V gene has CDR1 KGHSH and CDR2 LQKENI. The V end was cut by 6 bases, the J end by 4 bases, with 12 bases between. The CDR3 spells CASSSGKGETQYF. Here the CDR3 DNA reads TGTGCCAGCTCGTCCGGGAAAGGAGAGACCCAGTACTTC.

The rearrangement uses TRBV5-4 and TRBJ2-1, with 9 bases that match TRBD2. The J segment lost 3 bases and the V segment lost 4 bases, leaving 8 bases of the junction unmatched. Germline V gives CDR1 SGHNT, CDR2 YYREEE (reference sequence). There are 16 residues in the CDR3. CDR3 sequence (DNA): TGTGCCAGCAGCGCCGGCGGGGGGGCGGTCTACAATGAGCAGTTCTTC. It yields the protein CASSAGGGAVYNEQFF.

The CDR3 region is CASGLDMNTEAFF. The CDR3 region has the DNA TGTGCTAGTGGTTTGGACATGAACACTGAAGCTTTCTTT. The chain recombines TRBV12-5 with TRBJ1-1; D not resolved. Germline CDR1 is LGHNT and CDR2 is FRNRAP. The CDR3 is 13 amino acids. Trimming shortened V by 1 base and J by 0 bases, and 3 bases separated the two germline ends.

This chain joins TRBV12-3 or TRBV12-4 and TRBJ1-2; 7 nucleotides agree with TRBD1. The CDR3 extends over 13 amino acids. V shed 6 bases and J 4 bases; nucleotides not matched to a gene: 5. The CDR3 coding sequence is TGTGCCAGCAGCTTGGGGACAGTCTATGGCTACACCTTC. Translation: CASSLGTVYGYTF.

The chain combines TRBV7-6 with TRBJ1-5, with D possibly matching TRBD1 (5 bases). Germline CDR1 reads SGHVS; CDR2 reads FNYEAQ. CDR3 length equals 16 residues. Deletions cut 7 bases from V and 2 bases from J, with 18 bases between. CDR3 nucleotide sequence: TGTGCCAGCACTCCCCGCGGGACTTTGGGCAATCAGCCCCAGCATTTT. Translation gives CASTPRGTLGNQPQHF. The complete variable domain, with remaining parts taken from reference TRBV7-6 and TRBJ1-5, reads GAGVSQSPRYKVTKRGQDVALRCDPISGHVSLYWYRQALGQGPEFLTYFNYEAQQDKSGLPNDRFSAERPEGSISTLTIQRTEQRDSAMYRCASTPRGTLGNQPQHFGDGTRLSIL.

V is TRBV19 and J is TRBJ1-1; no clear D. This CDR3 spans 15 amino acids. V lost 0 bases, J lost 4 bases, and 12 bases lay in between. Germline V CDR1 and CDR2: LNHDA, SQIVND (reference sequence). CDR3: CASSIDWSQSTEAFF. CDR3 nucleotide sequence: TGTGCCAGTAGTATAGATTGGTCACAGTCCACTGAAGCTTTCTTT.

The chain uses TRBV5-6 and TRBJ2-5, with no clear D. V dropped 2 bases and J dropped 5 bases, with 4 bases sitting between them. Germline assignment: CDR1 SGHDT and CDR2 YYEEEE. This CDR3 region has 11 residues. The CDR3 sequence: CASSFSETQYF. CDR3 in DNA: TGTGCCAGCAGCTTCAGTGAGACCCAGTACTTC.

The chain joins TRBV11-1 to TRBJ2-1; 11 positions match TRBD1. This CDR3 region has 16 residues. The germline V gene has CDR1 SGHAT and CDR2 FQDESV (reference sequence). Trimming at V came to 3 bases and at J to 2 bases, leaving 3 bases not matched to a gene. The CDR3: CASSFWGQGAYNEQFF. As DNA, the CDR3 is TGTGCCAGCAGCTTTTGGGGACAGGGGGCCTACAATGAGCAGTTCTTC.

V gene TRBV27 combines with J gene TRBJ1-5, with 8 bases identical to TRBD1. The ends lost 5 bases at V and 6 bases at J; junction bases unmatched: 3. The germline gives CDR1 MNHEY, CDR2 SMNVEV (reference sequence). The CDR3 is 13 amino acids. The CDR3 nucleotides read TGTGCCAGCAGTGGGACAGGCGTTCAGCCCCAGCATTTT. Residues: CASSGTGVQPQHF.

J is TRBJ2-7 and V is TRBV7-6, with 9 positions matching TRBD1. The CDR3 is made up of 14 amino acids. From germline, CDR1 is SGHVS and CDR2 FNYEAQ. Germline trimming cut 5 bases from V and 2 bases from J; bases unmatched to any gene: 4. The CDR3 region has the DNA TGTGCCAGCAGCACCGGGACAGGGACCTACGAGCAGTACTTC. It codes for CASSTGTGTYEQYF.

About this clone: Relative to the germline gene, one junction end is altered; a read error may explain this. The CDR3 loop reads CASSLGAAINEKLFF. The CDR3 region has the DNA TGTGCTAGCAGCTTAGGGGCAGCAATTAATGAAAAACTGTTTTTT. V and J are TRBV7-7 and TRBJ1-4; weak D call: TRBD1 (5 bases). This CDR3 has 15 amino acids. Germline V CDR1 and CDR2: SSHAT, FNYEAQ (reference sequence).

The V gene is TRBV3-1 (or the pseudogene TRBV3-2), the J gene TRBJ1-4; TRBD1 matches at 7 bases. The CDR3 runs 16 residues. Per the germline V gene, CDR1 is LGHDT and CDR2 is YNNKEL (reference sequence). V was clipped by 3 bases and J by 4 bases; unmatched bases: 8. In DNA, the CDR3 is TGTGCCAGCAGCCAGATTGCAGGGGGGATTAATGAAAAACTGTTTTTT. It specifies CASSQIAGGINEKLFF.

The CDR3 region is CAWSALRGAGNTIYF. The DNA of the CDR3 is TGTGCCTGGAGCGCTTTGCGGGGAGCTGGAAACACCATATATTTT. The chain employs TRBV30 and TRBJ1-3; D not certain. This CDR3 has 15 amino acids. Trimming removed 3 bases from V and 2 bases from J, with 14 bases in between. CDR1 GTSNPN and CDR2 SVGIG come from the germline V gene (reference sequence).

The V and J genes are TRBV7-9 and TRBJ2-7; weak D call: TRBD1 (6 bases). Trimming shortened V by 1 base and J by 1 base, and 17 bases separated the two germline ends. Germline V gene lookup returns CDR1 SEHNR and CDR2 FQNEAQ (reference sequence). This CDR3 region has 17 residues. The CDR3 loop is CASSLGQAKIKSYEQYF. The CDR3 DNA sequence: TGTGCCAGCAGCTTAGGACAGGCAAAAATTAAATCCTACGAGCAGTACTTC.

The rearrangement joins TRBV27 to TRBJ2-1, with 8 bases lining up with TRBD2. The CDR3 sequence is 15 residues long. The germline CDR1 and CDR2 sequences are MNHEY and SMNVEV (reference sequence). J lost 3 bases, V lost 8 bases, and 9 bases had no gene match. The CDR3 region is CASSLSGGNYNEQFF. The CDR3 DNA reads TGTGCCAGCTCCCTAAGCGGGGGTAACTACAATGAGCAGTTCTTC.

V usage is TRBV10-3 and J usage is TRBJ1-1; D might be TRBD1 (6 bases). CDR1 and CDR2 (germline): ENHRY, SYGVKD. CDR3 size: 14 residues. V shed 5 bases and J shed 1 base, with 11 bases lying between them. The CDR3 here is CAISRDKGNTEAFF. DNA of the CDR3: TGTGCCATCAGTAGGGACAAGGGGAACACTGAAGCTTTCTTT.

The chain employs TRBV18 and TRBJ2-3; TRBD2 matches 12 bases. J gave up 3 bases and V 3 bases, and 1 base lay outside the gene matches. The germline V gene encodes CDR1 KGHSH and CDR2 LQKENI. This CDR3 contains 15 residues. The CDR3 DNA is TGTGCCAGCTCACCTGGACTAGCGGGGACAGATACGCAGTATTTT. Residues: CASSPGLAGTDTQYF.

The V and J genes are TRBV4-3 and TRBJ2-2, with 14 bases fitting TRBD2. The germline V gene encodes CDR1 LGHNA and CDR2 YSLEER. V lost 1 base to trimming and J lost 7 bases; unmatched junction nucleotides: 5. This CDR3 has 17 residues. The CDR3 loop reads CASSQGEGTSGGGELFF. CDR3 nucleotides: TGCGCCAGCAGCCAAGGAGAAGGGACTAGCGGGGGCGGGGAGCTGTTTTTT.

The chain recombines TRBV19 with TRBJ1-2; D gene uncertain. Trimming cost V 3 bases and J 5 bases, with 10 bases left between them. Germline CDR1 and CDR2: LNHDA and SQIVND (reference sequence). The CDR3 is made up of 13 amino acids. The CDR3 sequence: CASSISGGYGYTF. Written as DNA, the CDR3 is TGTGCCAGTAGTATTAGTGGCGGGTATGGCTACACCTTC.